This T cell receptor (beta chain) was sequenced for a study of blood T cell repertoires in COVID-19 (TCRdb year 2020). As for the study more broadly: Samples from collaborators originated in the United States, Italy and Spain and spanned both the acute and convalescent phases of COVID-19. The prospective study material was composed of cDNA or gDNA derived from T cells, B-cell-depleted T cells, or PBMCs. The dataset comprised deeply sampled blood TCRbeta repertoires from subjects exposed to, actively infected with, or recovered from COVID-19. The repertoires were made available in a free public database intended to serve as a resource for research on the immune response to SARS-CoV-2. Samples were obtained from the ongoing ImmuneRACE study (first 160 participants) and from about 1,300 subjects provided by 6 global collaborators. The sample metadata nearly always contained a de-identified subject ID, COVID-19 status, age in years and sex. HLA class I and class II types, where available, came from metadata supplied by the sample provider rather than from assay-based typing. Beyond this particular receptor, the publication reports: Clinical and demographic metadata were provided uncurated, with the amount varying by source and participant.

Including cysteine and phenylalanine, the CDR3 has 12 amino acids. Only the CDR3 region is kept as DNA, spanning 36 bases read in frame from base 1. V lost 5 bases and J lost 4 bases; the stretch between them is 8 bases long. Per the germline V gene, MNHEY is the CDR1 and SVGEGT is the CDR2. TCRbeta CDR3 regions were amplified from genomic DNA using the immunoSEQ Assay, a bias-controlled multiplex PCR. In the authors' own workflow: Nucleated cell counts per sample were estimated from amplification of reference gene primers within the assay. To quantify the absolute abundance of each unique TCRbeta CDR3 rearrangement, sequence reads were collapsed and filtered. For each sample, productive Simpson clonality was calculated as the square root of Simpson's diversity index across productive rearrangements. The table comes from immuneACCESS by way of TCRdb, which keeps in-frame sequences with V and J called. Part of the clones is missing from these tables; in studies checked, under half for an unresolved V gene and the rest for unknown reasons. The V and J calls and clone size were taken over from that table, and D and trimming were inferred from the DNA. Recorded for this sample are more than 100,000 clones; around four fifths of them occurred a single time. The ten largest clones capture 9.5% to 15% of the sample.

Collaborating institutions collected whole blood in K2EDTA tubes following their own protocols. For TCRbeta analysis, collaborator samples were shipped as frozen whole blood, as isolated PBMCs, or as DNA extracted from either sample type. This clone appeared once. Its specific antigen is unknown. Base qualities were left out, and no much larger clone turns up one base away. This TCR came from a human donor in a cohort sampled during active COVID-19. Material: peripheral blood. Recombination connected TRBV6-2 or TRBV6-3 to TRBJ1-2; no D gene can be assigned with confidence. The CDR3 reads CASSHPGYGYTF. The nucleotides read TGTGCCAGCAGTCACCCGGGCTATGGCTACACCTTC.